This is a list of T cell receptor beta chains from one sample in a study of Ad26.COV2.S vaccination and SARS-CoV-2 variants. Measured with immunoSEQ multiplex PCR; TCRdb has only the in-frame clones, and not every one. The sample has fewer than 500,000 clones, roughly nine tenths seen once. Sequenced here: peripheral blood, sampled in a trial of Ad26.COV2.S vaccine versus placebo. The receptors here all came from a person aged 18-60 years who received the Ad26.COV2.S COVID-19 vaccine or a placebo. CDR3s include the opening cysteine and the closing phenylalanine or tryptophan. D genes are given only for firm matches. Only some rows state a clone size, as once, few, many or a class for expanded clones.

D | size | J | V | length | DNA | CDR3
TRBD2 | . | TRBJ2-1 | TRBV7-2 | 17 | TGTGCCAGCAGCCCGGCCGCCGGGAGGAGCTCCTACAATGAGCAGTTCTTC | CASSPAAGRSSYNEQFF
. | . | TRBJ2-7 | TRBV18 | 18 | TGTGCCAGCTCACTTGAAAGGGAGGCAGGCCGTACCGGGTGCGAGCAGTACTTC | CASSLEREAGRTGCEQYF
. | once | TRBJ2-7 | TRBV24-1 | 14 | TGTGCCACCAGTGAGCCGGGGCACCCGGGGGAGCAGTACTTC | CATSEPGHPGEQYF
TRBD1 | . | TRBJ1-2 | TRBV10-3 | 14 | TGTGCCATCAGGGGAGACAGGGTATGGGATGGCTACACCTTC | CAIRGDRVWDGYTF
. | . | TRBJ2-1 | TRBV20-1 | 11 | TGCAGTGCAGGGGGGACCTACCCGGAGTTCTTC | CSAGGTYPEFF
TRBD1 | . | TRBJ1-6 | TRBV6-5 | 15 | TGTGCCAGCAGTTGGACAGGGGCCCGTAATTCACCCCTCCACTTT | CASSWTGARNSPLHF
TRBD1 | . | TRBJ1-5 | TRBV27 | 14 | TGTGCCAGCAGTTCCCTGGACAGGTATCAGCCCCAGCATTTT | CASSSLDRYQPQHF
. | . | TRBJ1-1 | TRBV5-1 | 13 | TGCGCCAGCAGCTTTACAGCGAACACTGAAGCTTTCTTT | CASSFTANTEAFF
. | . | TRBJ1-2 | TRBV5-1 | 11 | TGCGCCAGCAGCTTAGGATATGGCTACACCTTC | CASSLGYGYTF
TRBD2 | . | TRBJ2-3 | TRBV5-4 | 16 | TGTGCCAGCAGCTTGGGGCTAGCGGGGGCGGGGGATACGCAGTATTTT | CASSLGLAGAGDTQYF
TRBD2 | . | TRBJ2-2 | TRBV5-4 | 15 | TGTGCCAGCGCTACTAGCGGGGCGAACACCGGGGAGCTGTTTTTT | CASATSGANTGELFF
TRBD1 | . | TRBJ1-1 | TRBV7-3 | 14 | TGTGCCAGCAGTCGGGGACAGGGGAACACTGAAGCTTTCTTT | CASSRGQGNTEAFF